Here is one T cell receptor beta chain with its context. Its antigen is unidentified. A much larger clone is a single base away; this may be a read error. Axillary draining lymph nodes of breast cancer patients supplied the node samples. TCRdb fed the multiplex PCR reads into MiXCR, producing one record per CDR3 protein. The sample has some 140,000 distinct CDR3 sequences; 21% are singletons. The sample originates from a study of breast tumors, draining lymph nodes, adjacent tissues. Points from the study as a whole: Data fit most tumor T cells coming from lymph node, expanding in tumor. Tumor repertoires ranked between lymph nodes and nontumor tissue in diversity, with V and J gene preferences.

The CDR3 is 13 residues long. Germline assignment: CDR1 SGHTA and CDR2 FQGNSA. V dropped 5 bases and J dropped 7 bases, with 12 bases sitting between them. The chain carries TRBV7-2 and TRBJ1-5; perhaps TRBD1 as D (5 bases). Sequencing used axillary lymph node tissue. The receptor was derived from a female donor with breast cancer. Some clones in this sample may be carry-over from other donors' samples. CDR3 nucleotides: TGTGCCAGCAGCAATCGACGGGGCCAGCCCCAGCATTTT. Translating gives CASSNRRGQPQHF.